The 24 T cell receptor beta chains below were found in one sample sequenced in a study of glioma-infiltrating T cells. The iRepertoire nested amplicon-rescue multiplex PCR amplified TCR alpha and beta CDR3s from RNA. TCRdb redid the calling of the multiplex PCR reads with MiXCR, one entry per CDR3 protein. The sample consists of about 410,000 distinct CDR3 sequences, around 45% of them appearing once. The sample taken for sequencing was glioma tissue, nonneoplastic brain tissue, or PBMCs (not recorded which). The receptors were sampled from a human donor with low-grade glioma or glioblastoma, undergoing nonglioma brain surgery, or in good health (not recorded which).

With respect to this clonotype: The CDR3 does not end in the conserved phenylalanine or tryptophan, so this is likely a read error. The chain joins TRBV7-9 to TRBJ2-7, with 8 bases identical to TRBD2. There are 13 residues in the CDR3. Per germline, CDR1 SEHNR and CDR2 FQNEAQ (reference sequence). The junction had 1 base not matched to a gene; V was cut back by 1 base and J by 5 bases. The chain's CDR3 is CASSLGTSHEQYL. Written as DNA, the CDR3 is TGTGCCAGCAGCTTAGGGACTAGCCACGAGCAGTACCTC.

The CDR3 loop reads CASSLLPTSGHPYEQYF. The CDR3 DNA is TGTGCCAGCAGTTTATTGCCAACTAGCGGGCACCCCTACGAGCAGTACTTC. The chain joins TRBV28 to TRBJ2-7; 9 bases are shared with TRBD2. There are 17 residues in the CDR3. Germline assignment: CDR1 MDHEN and CDR2 SYDVKM. V lost 1 base, J lost 2 bases, and 9 bases stayed unmatched.

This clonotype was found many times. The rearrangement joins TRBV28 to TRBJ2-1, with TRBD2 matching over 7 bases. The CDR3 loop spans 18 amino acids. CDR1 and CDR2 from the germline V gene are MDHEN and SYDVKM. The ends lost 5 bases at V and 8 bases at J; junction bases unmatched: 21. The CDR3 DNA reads TGTGCCAGCAGTCGACCCAAAGGGACTACTCGTTTTAATGATGAGCAGTTCTTC. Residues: CASSRPKGTTRFNDEQFF. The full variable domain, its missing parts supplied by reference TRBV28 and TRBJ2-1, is DVKVTQSSRYLVKRTGEKVFLECVQDMDHENMFWYRQDPGLGLRLIYFSYDVKMKEKGDIPEGYSVSREKKERFSLILESASTNQTSMYLCASSRPKGTTRFNDEQFFGPGTRLTVL.

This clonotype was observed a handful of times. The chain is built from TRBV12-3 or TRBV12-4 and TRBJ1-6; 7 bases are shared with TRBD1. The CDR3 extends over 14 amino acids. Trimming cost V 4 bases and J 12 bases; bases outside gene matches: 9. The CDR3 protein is CASSSGQPNGPLHF. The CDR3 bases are TGTGCCAGCAGTTCGGGACAGCCGAATGGACCCCTCCACTTT.

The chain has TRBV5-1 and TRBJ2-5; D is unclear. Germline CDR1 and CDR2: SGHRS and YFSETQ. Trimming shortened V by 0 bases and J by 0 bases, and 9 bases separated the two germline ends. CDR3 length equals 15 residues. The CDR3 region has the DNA TGCGCCAGCAGCTTGGCCAGGAGCGACCAAGAGACCCAGTACTTC. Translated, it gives CASSLARSDQETQYF.

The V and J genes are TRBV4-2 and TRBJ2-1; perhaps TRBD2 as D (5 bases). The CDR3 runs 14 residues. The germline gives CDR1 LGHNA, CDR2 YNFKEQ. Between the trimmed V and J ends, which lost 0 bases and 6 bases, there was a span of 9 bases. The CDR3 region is CASSQEWTVNEQFF. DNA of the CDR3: TGTGCCAGCAGCCAAGAGTGGACTGTCAATGAGCAGTTCTTC.

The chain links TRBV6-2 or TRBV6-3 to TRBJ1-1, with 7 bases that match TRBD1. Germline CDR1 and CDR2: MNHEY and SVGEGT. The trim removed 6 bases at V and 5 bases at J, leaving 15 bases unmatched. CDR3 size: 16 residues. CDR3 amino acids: CASSFPPGRGWTEAFF. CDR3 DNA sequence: TGTGCCAGCAGCTTCCCCCCGGGCAGGGGGTGGACTGAAGCTTTCTTT.

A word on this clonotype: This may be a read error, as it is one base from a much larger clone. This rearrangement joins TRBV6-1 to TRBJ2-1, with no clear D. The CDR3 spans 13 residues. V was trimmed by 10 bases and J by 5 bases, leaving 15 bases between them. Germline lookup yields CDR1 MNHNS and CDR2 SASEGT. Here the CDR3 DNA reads TGTGCCAACCAGCCTGTATTGAACAATGAGCAGTTCTTC. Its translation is CANQPVLNNEQFF.

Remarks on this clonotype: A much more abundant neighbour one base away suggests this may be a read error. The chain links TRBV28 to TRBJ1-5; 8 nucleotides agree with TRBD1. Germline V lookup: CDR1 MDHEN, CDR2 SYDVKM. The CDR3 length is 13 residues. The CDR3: CTTHRQGNQPQHF. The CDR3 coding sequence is TGTACCACCCATCGACAGGGGAATCAGCCCCAGCATTTT.

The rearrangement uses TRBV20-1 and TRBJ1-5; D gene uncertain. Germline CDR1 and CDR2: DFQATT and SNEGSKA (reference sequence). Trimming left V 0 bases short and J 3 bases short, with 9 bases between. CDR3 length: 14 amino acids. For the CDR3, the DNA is TGCAGTGCTAGAGATCGGCGCCACAATCAGCCCCAGCATTTT. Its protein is CSARDRRHNQPQHF.

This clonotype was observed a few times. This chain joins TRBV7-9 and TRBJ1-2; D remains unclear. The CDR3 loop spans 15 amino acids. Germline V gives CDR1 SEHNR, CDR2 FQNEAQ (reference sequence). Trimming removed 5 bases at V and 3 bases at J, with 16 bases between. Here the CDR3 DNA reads TGTGCCAGCAGCCCCTGGACGGGCACGGACTATGGCTACACCTTC. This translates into CASSPWTGTDYGYTF. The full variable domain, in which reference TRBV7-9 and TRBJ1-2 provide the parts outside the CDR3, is DTGVSQNPRHKITKRGQNVTFRCDPISEHNRLYWYRQTLGQGPEFLTYFQNEAQLEKSRLLSDRFSAERPKGSFSTLEIQRTEQGDSAMYLCASSPWTGTDYGYTFGSGTRLTVV.

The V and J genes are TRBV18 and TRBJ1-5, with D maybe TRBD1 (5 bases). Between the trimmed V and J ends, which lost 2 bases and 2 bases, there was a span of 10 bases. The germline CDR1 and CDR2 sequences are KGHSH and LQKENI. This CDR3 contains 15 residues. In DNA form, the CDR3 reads TGTGCCAGCTCACCATTAACGGGACGCAATCAGCCCCAGCATTTT. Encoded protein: CASSPLTGRNQPQHF.

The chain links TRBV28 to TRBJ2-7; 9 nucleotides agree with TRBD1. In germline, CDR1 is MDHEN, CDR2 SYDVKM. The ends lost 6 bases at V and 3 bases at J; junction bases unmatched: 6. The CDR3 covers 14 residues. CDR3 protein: CASRFRDRVYEQYF. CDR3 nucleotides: TGTGCCAGCAGATTCCGGGACAGGGTCTACGAGCAGTACTTC.

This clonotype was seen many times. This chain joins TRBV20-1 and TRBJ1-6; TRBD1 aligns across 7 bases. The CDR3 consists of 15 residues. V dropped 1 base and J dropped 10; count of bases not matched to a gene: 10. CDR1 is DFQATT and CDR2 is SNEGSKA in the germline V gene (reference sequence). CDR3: CSARATGAGDSPLHF. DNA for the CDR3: TGCAGTGCTAGAGCCACAGGGGCAGGAGACTCACCCCTCCACTTT.

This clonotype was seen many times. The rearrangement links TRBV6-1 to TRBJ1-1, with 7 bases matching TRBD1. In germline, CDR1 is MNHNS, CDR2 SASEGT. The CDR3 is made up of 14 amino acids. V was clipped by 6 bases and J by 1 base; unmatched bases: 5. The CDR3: CASRLDRPNTEAFF. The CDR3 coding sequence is TGTGCCAGCAGATTGGACAGGCCGAACACTGAAGCTTTCTTT.

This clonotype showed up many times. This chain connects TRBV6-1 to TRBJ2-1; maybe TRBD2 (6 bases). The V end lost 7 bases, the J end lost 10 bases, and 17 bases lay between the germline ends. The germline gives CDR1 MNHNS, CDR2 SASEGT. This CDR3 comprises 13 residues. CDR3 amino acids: CASTSPGGREQFF. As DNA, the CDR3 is TGTGCCAGCACCAGCCCCGGGGGTAGGGAGCAGTTCTTC.

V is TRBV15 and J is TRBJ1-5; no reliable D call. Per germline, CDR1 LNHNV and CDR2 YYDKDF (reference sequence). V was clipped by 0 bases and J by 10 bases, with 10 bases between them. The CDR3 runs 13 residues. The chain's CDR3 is CATSRDIVLPQHF. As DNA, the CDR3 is TGTGCCACCAGCAGAGATATAGTCCTACCCCAGCATTTT.

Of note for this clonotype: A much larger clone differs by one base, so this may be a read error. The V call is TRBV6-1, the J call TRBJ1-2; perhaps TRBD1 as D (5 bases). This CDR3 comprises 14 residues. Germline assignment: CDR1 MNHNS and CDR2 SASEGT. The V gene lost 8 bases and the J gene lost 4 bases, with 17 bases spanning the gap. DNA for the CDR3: TGTGCCAGCGCCGCCTCGCGGGGGGGCTATGGCTACACCTTC. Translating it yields CASAASRGGYGYTF.

CDR3 sequence: CSAMWTGDTEAFF. DNA of the CDR3: TGCAGTGCTATGTGGACAGGGGATACTGAAGCTTTCTTT. J is TRBJ1-1 and V is TRBV20-1, with 9 positions matching TRBD1. The CDR3 length is 13 residues. Germline-derived CDR1 and CDR2 are DFQATT and SNEGSKA (reference sequence). The V gene end was trimmed by 4 bases and the J gene end by 5 bases; junction bases not matched to a gene: 5.

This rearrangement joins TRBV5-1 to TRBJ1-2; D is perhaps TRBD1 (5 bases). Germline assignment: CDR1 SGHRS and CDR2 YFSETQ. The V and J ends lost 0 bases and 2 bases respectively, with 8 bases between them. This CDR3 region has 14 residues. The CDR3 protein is CASSLVSGNYGYTF. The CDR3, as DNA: TGCGCCAGCAGCTTGGTTTCAGGGAACTATGGCTACACCTTC.

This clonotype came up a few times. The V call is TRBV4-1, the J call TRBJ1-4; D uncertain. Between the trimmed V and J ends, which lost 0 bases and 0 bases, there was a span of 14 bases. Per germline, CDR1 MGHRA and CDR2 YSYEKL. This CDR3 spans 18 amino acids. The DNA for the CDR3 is TGCGCCAGCAGCCAAGATAGGGCCGGGAAGGCAACTAATGAAAAACTGTTTTTT. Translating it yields CASSQDRAGKATNEKLFF.

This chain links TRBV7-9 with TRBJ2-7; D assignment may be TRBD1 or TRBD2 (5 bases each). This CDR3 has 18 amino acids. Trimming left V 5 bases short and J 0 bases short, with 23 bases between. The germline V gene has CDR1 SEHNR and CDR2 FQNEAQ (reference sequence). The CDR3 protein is CASSPGPGAGSSSYEQYF. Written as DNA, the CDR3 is TGTGCCAGCAGCCCGGGTCCCGGGGCAGGTTCGAGCTCCTACGAGCAGTACTTC. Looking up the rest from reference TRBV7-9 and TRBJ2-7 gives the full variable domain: DTGVSQNPRHKITKRGQNVTFRCDPISEHNRLYWYRQTLGQGPEFLTYFQNEAQLEKSRLLSDRFSAERPKGSFSTLEIQRTEQGDSAMYLCASSPGPGAGSSSYEQYFGPGTRLTVT.

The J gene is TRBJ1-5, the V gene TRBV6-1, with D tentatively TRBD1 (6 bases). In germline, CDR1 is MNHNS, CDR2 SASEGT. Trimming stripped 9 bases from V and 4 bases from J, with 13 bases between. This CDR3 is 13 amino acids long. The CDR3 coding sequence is TGTGCCAGTCAGGACAGAGCTAATCAGCCCCAGCATTTT. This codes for CASQDRANQPQHF.

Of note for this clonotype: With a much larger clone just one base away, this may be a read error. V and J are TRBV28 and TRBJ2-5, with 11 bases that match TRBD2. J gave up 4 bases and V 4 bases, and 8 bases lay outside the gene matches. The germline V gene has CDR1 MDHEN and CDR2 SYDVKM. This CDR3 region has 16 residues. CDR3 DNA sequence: TGTGCCAGCAGTTACACCGGGACTAGCGGTGGAGAGACCCAGTACTTC. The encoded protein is CASSYTGTSGGETQYF.